Below, 16 T cell receptor beta chains from the same sample are listed, as sequenced in a study of T cell repertoires in cytomegalovirus infection. TCRdb independently ran MiXCR on the reads; one entry per CDR3 protein. The sample lists about 230,000 distinct CDR3 sequences, roughly 6.5% occurring once. Sequenced input: PBMCs. These receptors were collected from a human donor in good health (CMV status not recorded). Some clones in this sample may be carry-over from other donors' samples.

This chain uses TRBV6-2 or TRBV6-3 with TRBJ2-1, with TRBD2 matching 7 bases. The CDR3 length is 15 residues. Trimming at V came to 6 bases and at J to 3 bases, leaving 8 bases not matched to a gene. Germline CDR1 reads MNHEY; CDR2 reads SVGEGT. The chain's CDR3 is CASSPRGDYYNEQFF. CDR3 sequence (DNA): TGTGCCAGCAGCCCTCGGGGGGATTACTACAATGAGCAGTTCTTC.

Ten or more counts support this clonotype. V and J are TRBV10-3 and TRBJ1-1, with D maybe TRBD1 (5 bases). Germline CDR1 is ENHRY and CDR2 is SYGVKD. The CDR3 is made up of 14 amino acids. Trimming removed 4 bases at V and 4 bases at J, with 13 bases between. CDR3 residues: CAISARGEGTEAFF. CDR3 nucleotide sequence: TGTGCCATCAGTGCGCGGGGGGAAGGCACTGAAGCTTTCTTT.

This clonotype came up a few times. The chain combines TRBV20-1 with TRBJ1-1; TRBD1 agrees at 7 bases. There are 14 residues in the CDR3. The V gene end was trimmed by 5 bases and the J gene end by 7 bases; junction bases not matched to a gene: 13. Germline CDR1 reads DFQATT; CDR2 reads SNEGSKA (reference sequence). The CDR3 spells CSACLPDRLIEAFF. The DNA of the CDR3 is TGCAGTGCTTGCCTCCCGGACAGGCTGATTGAAGCTTTCTTT.

This clonotype was observed many times. This sequence joins TRBV15 and TRBJ1-1; 8 bases map to TRBD1. The CDR3 sequence is 13 residues long. V gave up 4 bases and J gave up 4 bases; unmatched junction bases: 2. Germline assignment: CDR1 LNHNV and CDR2 YYDKDF (reference sequence). CDR3 region: CATSIDRGTEAFF. The CDR3 DNA follows: TGTGCCACCAGCATTGACAGGGGCACTGAAGCTTTCTTT.

This clonotype has at least ten counts. The chain links TRBV4-3 to TRBJ2-2; 10 bases are shared with TRBD2. This CDR3 has 17 residues. V was clipped by 0 bases and J by 4 bases; unmatched bases: 5. Germline V lookup: CDR1 LGHNA, CDR2 YSLEER. CDR3 loop: CASSQDPSGGVTGELFF. In DNA, the CDR3 is TGCGCCAGCAGCCAAGACCCTAGCGGGGGCGTCACCGGGGAGCTGTTTTTT.

Remarks on this clonotype: One junction end does not reproduce the germline sequence, and a read error may be involved. This chain links TRBV6-2 or TRBV6-3 with TRBJ2-2; 8 nucleotides agree with TRBD1. The CDR3 contains 15 residues. Germline V gives CDR1 MNHEY, CDR2 SVGEGT. CDR3 DNA sequence: TGTGCCAGCGGCCTTCGACAGGGGAACACCGAGGAGCTGTTTTTT. Its translation: CASGLRQGNTEELFF.

Notes on this clonotype: This clone may be a read error of a much larger clone one base away. The chain carries TRBV2 and TRBJ1-2; TRBD1 might be the D (6 bases). The germline CDR1 and CDR2 sequences are SNHLY and FYNNEI. The CDR3 covers 11 residues. CDR3 DNA: TGTGCCAGCAGTGAAGCGGGGGGCTACGCCTTC. It encodes CASSEAGGYAF.

This clonotype was counted ten times or more. The CDR3 sequence: CASSYGQGEKSEAFF. The CDR3 DNA reads TGTGCCAGCAGTTACGGACAGGGGGAGAAGAGCGAAGCTTTCTTT. The chain couples TRBV6-5 to TRBJ1-1; 10 bases are a match to TRBD1. The junction had 8 bases not matched to a gene; V was cut back by 2 bases and J by 8 bases. Germline CDR1 and CDR2: MNHEY and SVGAGI. The CDR3 has 15 residues.

Only a few counts were recorded for this clonotype. The chain combines TRBV9 with TRBJ1-2; the match to TRBD1 covers 7 bases. This CDR3 has 16 residues. V was clipped by 0 bases and J by 2 bases; unmatched bases: 7. Germline assignment: CDR1 SGDLS and CDR2 YYNGEE. The CDR3 DNA sequence: TGTGCCAGCAGCGTAGAAGTAGGGGGCTCAAACTATGGCTACACCTTC. It specifies CASSVEVGGSNYGYTF. Full variable domain (rest looked up from reference TRBV9 and TRBJ1-2): DSGVTQTPKHLITATGQRVTLRCSPRSGDLSVYWYQQSLDQGLQFLIQYYNGEERAKGNILERFSAQQFPDLHSELNLSSLELGDSALYFCASSVEVGGSNYGYTFGSGTRLTVV.

This clonotype has a count of ten or more. V gene TRBV30 combines with J gene TRBJ2-1; 8 bases match TRBD2. The CDR3 extends over 17 amino acids. CDR1 GTSNPN and CDR2 SVGIG come from the germline V gene (reference sequence). After removal of 2 bases from V and 1 base from J, the junction contained 10 bases not matched to a gene. CDR3 in DNA: TGTGCCTGGAGTCCCATAGGACTAGCCCCGTCCTACAATGAGCAGTTCTTC. This gives the protein CAWSPIGLAPSYNEQFF.

With respect to this clonotype: A read error may explain this, as a much larger clone is one base away. This rearrangement joins TRBV14 to TRBJ1-4; maybe TRBD1 (5 bases). The CDR3 loop spans 16 amino acids. The germline gives CDR1 SGHDN, CDR2 FVKESK. V dropped 2 bases and J dropped 3 bases, with 13 bases sitting between them. DNA of the CDR3: TGTGCCAGCAGCCAACTCCGGGTCAGGGCTAATGAAAAACTGTTTTTT. Residues: CASSQLRVRANEKLFF. Full variable domain (remainder filled in from reference TRBV14 and TRBJ1-4): EAGVTQFPSHSVIEKGQTVTLRCDPISGHDNLYWYRRVMGKEIKFLLHFVKESKQDESGMPNNRFLAERTGGTYSTLKVQPAELEDSGVYFCASSQLRVRANEKLFFGSGTQLSVL.

This clonotype has ten or more counts. The chain links TRBV5-8 to TRBJ2-3; D remains ambiguous. V lost 2 bases and J lost 7, with 17 bases in between. Germline CDR1 SGHTS, CDR2 YDEGEE. CDR3 length: 15 amino acids. The DNA of the CDR3 is TGTGCCAGCAGCTTAGGACGGAATCGGATGAATACGCAGTATTTT. It codes for CASSLGRNRMNTQYF.

This clonotype appeared many times. This chain links TRBV7-2 with TRBJ1-2; D might be TRBD1 (5 bases). V was cut by 3 bases and J by 6 bases, with 11 bases left in between. Germline loops: CDR1 SGHTA, CDR2 FQGNSA. The CDR3 totals 13 residues. CDR3: CASSFLGLHGYTF. CDR3 in DNA: TGTGCCAGCAGCTTTCTGGGGCTACATGGCTACACCTTC.

The genes are TRBV5-1 and TRBJ1-2; TRBD1 matches at 8 bases. J gave up 8 bases and V 3 bases, and 6 bases lay outside the gene matches. Germline CDR1 reads SGHRS; CDR2 reads YFSETQ. The CDR3 is made up of 13 amino acids. The CDR3 region has the DNA TGCGCCAGCAGCTCAGGGACAGGTGCGGGCTACACCTTC. It is translated as CASSSGTGAGYTF.

Ten or more counts support this clonotype. The chain is built from TRBV20-1 and TRBJ1-1; 7 bases map to TRBD1. CDR3 size: 14 residues. The ends lost 6 bases at V and 1 base at J; junction bases unmatched: 8. Germline lookup yields CDR1 DFQATT and CDR2 SNEGSKA (reference sequence). This CDR3 reads CSATDRITNTEAFF. The CDR3 DNA reads TGCAGTGCCACGGACAGGATAACGAACACTGAAGCTTTCTTT.

This clonotype has at least ten counts. V usage is TRBV12-3 or TRBV12-4 and J usage is TRBJ1-1, with a tentative D call TRBD1 (5 bases). The CDR3 is made up of 14 amino acids. V was clipped by 6 bases and J by 10 bases, with 21 bases between them. The CDR3 loop reads CASRKGRALDGAFF. The CDR3 nucleotides read TGTGCCAGCAGAAAGGGACGGGCCCTTGATGGAGCTTTCTTT.